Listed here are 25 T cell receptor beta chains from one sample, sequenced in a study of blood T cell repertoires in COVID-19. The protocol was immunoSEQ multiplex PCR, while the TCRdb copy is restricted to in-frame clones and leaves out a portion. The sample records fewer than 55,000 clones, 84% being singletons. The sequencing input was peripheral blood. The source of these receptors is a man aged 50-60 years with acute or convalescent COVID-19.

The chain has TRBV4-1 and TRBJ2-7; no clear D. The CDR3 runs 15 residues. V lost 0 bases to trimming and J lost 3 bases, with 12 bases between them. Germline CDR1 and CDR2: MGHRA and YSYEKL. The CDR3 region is CASSQERGSSYEQYF. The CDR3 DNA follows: TGCGCCAGCAGCCAAGAAAGAGGAAGCAGCTACGAGCAGTACTTC.

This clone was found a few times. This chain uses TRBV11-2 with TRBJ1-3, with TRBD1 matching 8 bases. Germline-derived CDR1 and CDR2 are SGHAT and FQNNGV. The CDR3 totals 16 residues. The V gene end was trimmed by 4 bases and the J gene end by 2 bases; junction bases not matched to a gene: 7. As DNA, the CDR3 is TGTGCCAGCAGCTCATCGGACAGGGTTGCTGGAAACACCATATATTTT. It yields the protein CASSSSDRVAGNTIYF.

The CDR3 reads CASSRGHQGAYGYTF. The CDR3, as DNA: TGTGCCAGCAGTCGTGGTCACCAAGGAGCCTATGGCTACACCTTC. The chain employs TRBV6-5 and TRBJ1-2, with unresolved D. V lost 5 bases and J 4 bases, leaving 17 bases between the germline ends. The CDR3 length is 15 residues. Germline CDR1 and CDR2: MNHEY and SVGAGI.

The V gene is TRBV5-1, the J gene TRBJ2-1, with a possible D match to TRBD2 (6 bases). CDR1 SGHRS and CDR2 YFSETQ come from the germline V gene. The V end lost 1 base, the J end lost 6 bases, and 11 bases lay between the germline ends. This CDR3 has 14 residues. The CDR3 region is CASSLMGLGNEQFF. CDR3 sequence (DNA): TGCGCCAGCAGCTTGATGGGACTGGGCAATGAGCAGTTCTTC. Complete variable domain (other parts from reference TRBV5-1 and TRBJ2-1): KAGVTQTPRYLIKTRGQQVTLSCSPISGHRSVSWYQQTPGQGLQFLFEYFSETQRNKGNFPGRFSGRQFSNSRSEMNVSTLELGDSALYLCASSLMGLGNEQFFGPGTRLTVL.

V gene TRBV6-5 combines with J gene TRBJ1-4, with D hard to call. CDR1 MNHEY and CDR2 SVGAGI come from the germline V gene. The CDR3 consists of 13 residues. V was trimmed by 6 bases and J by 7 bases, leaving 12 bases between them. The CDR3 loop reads CASRPVPGEKLFF. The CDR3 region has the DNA TGTGCCAGCAGACCCGTCCCCGGTGAAAAACTGTTTTTT.

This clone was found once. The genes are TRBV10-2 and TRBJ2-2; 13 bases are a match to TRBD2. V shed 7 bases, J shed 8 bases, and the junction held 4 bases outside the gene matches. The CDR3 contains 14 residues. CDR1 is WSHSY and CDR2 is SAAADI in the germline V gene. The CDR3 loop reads CASTLAGGAGELFF. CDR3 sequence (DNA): TGCGCCAGCACACTAGCGGGAGGGGCGGGGGAGCTGTTTTTT.

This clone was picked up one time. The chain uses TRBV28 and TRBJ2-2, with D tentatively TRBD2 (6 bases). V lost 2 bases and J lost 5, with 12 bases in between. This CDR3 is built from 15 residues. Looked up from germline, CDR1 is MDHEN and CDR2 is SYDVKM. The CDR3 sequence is CASSLRGARTGELFF. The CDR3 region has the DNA TGTGCCAGCAGTTTACGCGGGGCGCGGACCGGGGAGCTGTTTTTT.

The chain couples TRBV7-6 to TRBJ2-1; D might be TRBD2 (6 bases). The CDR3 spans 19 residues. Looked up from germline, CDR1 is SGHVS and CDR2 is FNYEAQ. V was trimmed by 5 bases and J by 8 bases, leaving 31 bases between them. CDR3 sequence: CASSTTQLREAQWVDEQFF. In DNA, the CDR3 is TGTGCCAGCAGCACCACCCAGTTGAGGGAGGCCCAATGGGTTGATGAGCAGTTCTTC.

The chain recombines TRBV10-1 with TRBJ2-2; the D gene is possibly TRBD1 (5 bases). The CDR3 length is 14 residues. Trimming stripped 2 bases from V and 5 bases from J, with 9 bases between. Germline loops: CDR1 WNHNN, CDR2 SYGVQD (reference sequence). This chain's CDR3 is CASSEGAWTGELFF. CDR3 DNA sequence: TGCGCCAGCAGTGAGGGGGCTTGGACCGGGGAGCTGTTTTTT.

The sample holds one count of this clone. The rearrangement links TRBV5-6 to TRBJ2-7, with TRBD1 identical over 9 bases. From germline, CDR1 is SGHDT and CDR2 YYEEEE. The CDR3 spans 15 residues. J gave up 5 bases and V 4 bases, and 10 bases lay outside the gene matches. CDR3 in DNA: TGTGCCAGCAGCCCATCCGGGACAGGGTCCCACGAGCAGTACTTC. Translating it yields CASSPSGTGSHEQYF.

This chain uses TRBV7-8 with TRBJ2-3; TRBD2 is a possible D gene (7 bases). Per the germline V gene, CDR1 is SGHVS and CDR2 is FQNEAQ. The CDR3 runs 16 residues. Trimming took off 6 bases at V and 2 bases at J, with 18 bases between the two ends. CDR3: CASSTNGGGNTDTQYF. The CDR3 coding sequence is TGTGCCAGCAGTACAAATGGGGGGGGCAACACAGATACGCAGTATTTT.

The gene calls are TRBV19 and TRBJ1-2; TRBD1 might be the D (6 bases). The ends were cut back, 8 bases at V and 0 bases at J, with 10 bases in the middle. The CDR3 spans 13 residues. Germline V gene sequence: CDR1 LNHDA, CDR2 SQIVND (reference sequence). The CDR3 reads CASRTGSNYGYTF. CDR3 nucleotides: TGTGCCAGTCGAACAGGGTCTAACTATGGCTACACCTTC.

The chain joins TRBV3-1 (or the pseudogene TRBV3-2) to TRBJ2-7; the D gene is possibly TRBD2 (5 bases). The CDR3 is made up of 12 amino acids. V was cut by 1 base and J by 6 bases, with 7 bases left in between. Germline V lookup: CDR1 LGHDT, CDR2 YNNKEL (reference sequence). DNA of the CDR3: TGTGCCAGCAGCCAAGTTGAGGGCGAGCAGTACTTC. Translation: CASSQVEGEQYF.

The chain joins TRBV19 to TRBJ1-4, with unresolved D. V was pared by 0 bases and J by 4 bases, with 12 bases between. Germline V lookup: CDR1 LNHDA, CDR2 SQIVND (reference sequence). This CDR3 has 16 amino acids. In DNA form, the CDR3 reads TGTGCCAGTAGTATAGATCAGAGGGCGCGTAATGAAAAACTGTTTTTT. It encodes CASSIDQRARNEKLFF.

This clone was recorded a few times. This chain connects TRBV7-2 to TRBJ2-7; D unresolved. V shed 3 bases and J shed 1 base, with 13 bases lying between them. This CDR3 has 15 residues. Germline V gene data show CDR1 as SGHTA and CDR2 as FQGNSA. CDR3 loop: CASSFTPAGSYEQYF. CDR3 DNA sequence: TGTGCCAGCAGCTTTACCCCAGCAGGATCCTACGAGCAGTACTTC. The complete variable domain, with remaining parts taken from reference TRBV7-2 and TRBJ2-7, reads GAGVSQSPSNKVTEKGKDVELRCDPISGHTALYWYRQSLGQGLEFLIYFQGNSAPDKSGLPSDRFSAERTGGSVSTLTIQRTQQEDSAVYLCASSFTPAGSYEQYFGPGTRLTVT.

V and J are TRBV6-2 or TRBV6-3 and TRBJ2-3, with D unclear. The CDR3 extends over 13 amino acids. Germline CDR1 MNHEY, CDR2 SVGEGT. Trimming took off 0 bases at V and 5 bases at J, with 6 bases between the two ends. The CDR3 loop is CASSYSVQDTQYF. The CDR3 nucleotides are TGTGCCAGCAGTTACTCGGTACAAGATACGCAGTATTTT.

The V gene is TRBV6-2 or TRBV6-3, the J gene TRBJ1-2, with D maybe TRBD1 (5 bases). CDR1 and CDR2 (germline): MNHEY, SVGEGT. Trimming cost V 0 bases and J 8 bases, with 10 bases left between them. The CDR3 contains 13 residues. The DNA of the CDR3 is TGTGCCAGCAGTTACTCGGCAGGGATAGGCTACACCTTC. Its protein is CASSYSAGIGYTF.

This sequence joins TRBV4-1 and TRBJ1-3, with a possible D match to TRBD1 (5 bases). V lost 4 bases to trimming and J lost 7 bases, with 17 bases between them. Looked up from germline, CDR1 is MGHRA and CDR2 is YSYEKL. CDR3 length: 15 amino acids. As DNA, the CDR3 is TGCGCCAGCAGCCCATCGGGCGGCAGGGTGAACACCATATATTTT. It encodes CASSPSGGRVNTIYF.

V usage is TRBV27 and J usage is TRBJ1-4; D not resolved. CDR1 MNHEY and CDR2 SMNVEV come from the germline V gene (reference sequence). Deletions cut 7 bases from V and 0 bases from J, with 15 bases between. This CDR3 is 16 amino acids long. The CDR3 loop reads CASTLRLRATNEKLFF. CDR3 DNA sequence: TGTGCCAGCACCCTAAGGTTACGGGCAACTAATGAAAAACTGTTTTTT.

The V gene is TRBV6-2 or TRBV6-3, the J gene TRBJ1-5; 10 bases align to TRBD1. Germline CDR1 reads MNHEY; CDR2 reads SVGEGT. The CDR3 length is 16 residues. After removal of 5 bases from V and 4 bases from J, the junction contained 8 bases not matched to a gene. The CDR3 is CASSPIGTGANQPQHF. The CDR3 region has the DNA TGTGCCAGCAGTCCAATCGGGACAGGGGCGAATCAGCCCCAGCATTTT.

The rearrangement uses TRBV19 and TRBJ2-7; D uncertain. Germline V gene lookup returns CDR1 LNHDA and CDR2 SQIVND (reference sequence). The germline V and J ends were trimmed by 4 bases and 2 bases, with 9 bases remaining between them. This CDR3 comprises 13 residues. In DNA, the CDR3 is TGTGCCAGTAGTACCTACTTAACCTACGAGCAGTACTTC. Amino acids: CASSTYLTYEQYF. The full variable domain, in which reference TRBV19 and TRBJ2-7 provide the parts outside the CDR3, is DGGITQSPKYLFRKEGQNVTLSCEQNLNHDAMYWYRQDPGQGLRLIYYSQIVNDFQKGDIAEGYSVSREKKESFPLTVTSAQKNPTAFYLCASSTYLTYEQYFGPGTRLTVT.

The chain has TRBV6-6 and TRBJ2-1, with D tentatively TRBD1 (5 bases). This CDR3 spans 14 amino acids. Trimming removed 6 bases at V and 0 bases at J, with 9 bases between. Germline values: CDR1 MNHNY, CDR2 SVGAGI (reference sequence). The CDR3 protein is CASSQGSSYNEQFF. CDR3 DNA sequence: TGTGCCAGCAGCCAGGGAAGCTCCTACAATGAGCAGTTCTTC.

The CDR3 region has the DNA TGTGCCAGCAGCGTCCCGACCCGAGACTTGAACACCGGGGAGCTGTTTTTT. Its translation: CASSVPTRDLNTGELFF. This chain links TRBV9 with TRBJ2-2, with unresolved D. Trimming removed 2 bases at V and 1 base at J, with 15 bases between. Germline CDR1 and CDR2: SGDLS and YYNGEE. The CDR3 extends over 17 amino acids.

The CDR3 loop reads CASSLQGATDTQYF. The CDR3 bases are TGTGCCAGCAGTTTACAGGGGGCTACGGATACGCAGTATTTT. The chain couples TRBV6-5 to TRBJ2-3; 9 nucleotides line up with TRBD1. Germline V CDR1 and CDR2: MNHEY, SVGAGI. J gave up 6 bases and V 4 bases, and 5 bases lay outside the gene matches. The CDR3 has 14 residues.

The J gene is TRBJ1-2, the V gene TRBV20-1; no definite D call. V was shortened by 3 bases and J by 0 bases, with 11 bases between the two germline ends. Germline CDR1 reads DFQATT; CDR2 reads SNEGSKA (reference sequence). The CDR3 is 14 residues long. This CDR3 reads CSASQSGSNYGYTF. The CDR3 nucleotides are TGCAGTGCTAGTCAGTCAGGCTCTAACTATGGCTACACCTTC.